This TCR beta chain originates from a study of blood T cell repertoires in COVID-19. Background on the study: Samples of COVID-19 (acute and convalescent) were obtained from the United States, Italy and Spain. Sample material is recorded as cDNA or gDNA derived from T cells, B-cell-depleted T cells, or PBMCs.

During active infection, Seattle patients enrolled and were then monitored through disease. J was trimmed by 2 bases and V by 5 bases; bases with no gene match: 5. Germline values: CDR1 SGHVS, CDR2 FNYEAQ. The CDR3 is 15 residues long. Per the study methods: Nucleated cell counts were estimated from reference gene primer amplification. The data were produced by immunoSEQ multiplex PCR, yet TCRdb's version contains in-frame clones alone and is incomplete. V, J and clone size are taken as reported in that table, and D and trimming were inferred from the DNA itself. The sample includes around 190,000 clones, roughly 79% of them seen just once.

Specimen: peripheral blood. V usage is TRBV7-6 and J usage is TRBJ1-3, with TRBD1 matching over 8 bases. The source of this sequence is a woman between 40 and 55 years old with COVID-19, enrolled during active disease. The DNA of the CDR3 is TGTGCCAGCAGCGCACAGGACAGGGCTGGAAACACCATATATTTT. It yields the protein CASSAQDRAGNTIYF.